The 24 T cell receptor beta chains presented below share a single source sample, sequenced in a study of identical twins. Each CDR3 protein is one row after TCRdb ran MiXCR on the 5' RACE reads. The sample yields under 900,000 distinct CDR3 sequences, over 9% seen once. These data were also filed under a second study, of yellow fever vaccine responses in identical twins.

Material: PBMCs. The origin of the receptors is a woman aged 18-35 years in good health.

The table lists this clonotype with a few counts. This rearrangement joins TRBV10-3 to TRBJ1-6, with 7 nucleotides matching TRBD1. The CDR3 loop spans 14 amino acids. V trimming: 10 bases; J trimming: 5 bases; junction bases outside the gene matches: 8. Germline V CDR1 and CDR2: ENHRY, SYGVKD. The CDR3 sequence is CASRTGDDNSPLHF. The CDR3 nucleotides are TGTGCCAGCAGAACAGGGGATGATAATTCACCCCTCCACTTT.

V and J are TRBV10-1 and TRBJ2-1; D not certain. V lost 3 bases to trimming and J lost 1 base, with 16 bases between them. The CDR3 has 17 residues. Germline CDR1 is WNHNN and CDR2 is SYGVQD (reference sequence). The CDR3 protein is CASSDSVGSHSYNEQFF. The CDR3, as DNA: TGCGCCAGCAGTGACTCGGTTGGCTCCCATTCCTACAATGAGCAGTTCTTC.

This clonotype occurred a few times. The CDR3: CATSDRHEQFF. CDR3 sequence (DNA): TGTGCCACCAGTGATAGGCATGAGCAGTTCTTC. V is TRBV24-1 and J is TRBJ2-1; D gene uncertain. V was cut by 3 bases and J by 8 bases, with 4 bases left in between. Germline V gene data show CDR1 as KGHDR and CDR2 as SFDVKD. This CDR3 is 11 amino acids long.

This clonotype was found a few times. The chain combines TRBV7-9 with TRBJ2-1, with a possible D match to TRBD2 (5 bases). V shed 3 bases and J shed 8 bases, with 8 bases lying between them. The CDR3 extends over 12 amino acids. CDR1 is SEHNR, CDR2 FQNEAQ, per germline (reference sequence). For the CDR3, the DNA is TGTGCCAGCAGCTTTGGCGGGCATGAGCAGTTCTTC. Residues: CASSFGGHEQFF.

The CDR3 reads CASTLTGEGDTQYF. The DNA of the CDR3 is TGTGCCAGCACCCTGACGGGGGAGGGAGATACGCAGTATTTT. The chain uses TRBV5-5 and TRBJ2-3, with 7 bases lining up with TRBD2. V lost 6 bases and J lost 5; bases outside the gene matches: 9. The CDR3 is 14 residues long. Germline loops: CDR1 SGHKS, CDR2 YYEKEE (reference sequence).

Only a few counts were recorded for this clonotype. The V gene is TRBV10-3, the J gene TRBJ2-7, with TRBD2 identical over 10 bases. There are 13 residues in the CDR3. The germline CDR1 and CDR2 sequences are ENHRY and SYGVKD. Trimming removed 10 bases from V and 3 bases from J; junction bases left unmatched: 6. The CDR3: CANAASGSYEQYF. CDR3 coding DNA: TGTGCCAACGCGGCTAGCGGGAGCTACGAGCAGTACTTC.

This clonotype was seen repeatedly, ten times or more. This rearrangement joins TRBV5-1 to TRBJ2-2; no reliable D call. This CDR3 contains 14 residues. V lost 9 bases and J 6 bases, leaving 18 bases between the germline ends. Germline lookup yields CDR1 SGHRS and CDR2 YFSETQ. The DNA of the CDR3 is TGCGCCACCCGGGCCAGGCCCCCACCCGGGGAGCTGTTTTTT. Protein product: CATRARPPPGELFF.

This clonotype appeared a few times. This chain joins TRBV29-1 and TRBJ2-1; a weak D match, TRBD2 (5 bases). V was clipped by 1 base and J by 12 bases, with 22 bases between them. CDR1 and CDR2 (germline): SQVTM, ANQGSEA. The CDR3 has 15 residues. The DNA of the CDR3 is TGCAGCGTTGAAGGCAGCGGATCCCTCGCGGTGAGGCAGTTCTTC. It codes for CSVEGSGSLAVRQFF.

V usage is TRBV15 and J usage is TRBJ2-1; 11 nucleotides match TRBD1. The CDR3 has 16 amino acids. The V gene end was trimmed by 0 bases and the J gene end by 6 bases; junction bases not matched to a gene: 4. CDR1 is LNHNV, CDR2 YYDKDF, per germline (reference sequence). The CDR3 DNA is TGTGCCACCAGCAGAGATCGGGGGACAGGGGGCAATGAGCAGTTCTTC. It yields the protein CATSRDRGTGGNEQFF.

This clonotype was found many times. The V call is TRBV24-1, the J call TRBJ1-5; possibly TRBD1 for D (5 bases). Germline V lookup: CDR1 KGHDR, CDR2 SFDVKD. The CDR3 runs 19 residues. V was trimmed by 4 bases and J by 2 bases, leaving 23 bases between them. CDR3 protein: CATSDHKYRDLRGNQPQHF. The CDR3 nucleotides read TGTGCCACCAGTGACCATAAGTACCGGGACTTAAGGGGCAATCAGCCCCAGCATTTT.

This clonotype was counted a few times. The chain carries TRBV15 and TRBJ2-2; D perhaps matches TRBD2 (5 bases). V was trimmed by 6 bases and J by 3 bases, leaving 17 bases between them. The CDR3 runs to 16 residues. The germline gives CDR1 LNHNV, CDR2 YYDKDF (reference sequence). The CDR3 reads CATRANNSGYTGELFF. CDR3 nucleotide sequence: TGTGCCACCAGGGCAAACAACTCGGGGTACACCGGGGAGCTGTTTTTT.

The CDR3 nucleotides are TGCAGCGTTGAAAACGGGAGACGTAGCTACAATGAGCAGTTCTTC. Residues: CSVENGRRSYNEQFF. The rearrangement uses TRBV29-1 and TRBJ2-1; a possible D gene is TRBD2 (6 bases). This CDR3 has 15 residues. Trimming left V 2 bases short and J 3 bases short, with 14 bases between. Germline V CDR1 and CDR2: SQVTM, ANQGSEA.

This clonotype was picked up a small number of times. The chain uses TRBV6-1 and TRBJ1-5, with TRBD1 as a possible D gene (5 bases). V lost 7 bases, J lost 2 bases, and 12 bases lay in between. Germline CDR1 MNHNS, CDR2 SASEGT. The CDR3 is 14 amino acids. CDR3 bases: TGTGCCAGCACCACTTTGGGGGGCAATCAGCCCCAGCATTTT. It encodes CASTTLGGNQPQHF.

The chain recombines TRBV21-1 with TRBJ2-3; the table's D call, TRBD2, was not checked against the DNA. TRBV21-1 is classified as a pseudogene. The CDR3 consists of 18 residues. The CDR3 DNA reads as TGTGCCAGCAGCAAAGAAGCTAGCGGGGGAGTTAGCACAGATACGCAGTATTTT. It encodes CASSKEASGGVSTDTQYF.

The rearrangement uses TRBV28 and TRBJ2-3; 9 nucleotides line up with TRBD2. The CDR3 has 13 amino acids. Unmatched junction bases numbered 7, after V lost 9 bases and J lost 6 bases. CDR1 is MDHEN and CDR2 is SYDVKM in the germline V gene. The CDR3 here is CASTRGGVDTQYF. The CDR3 nucleotides are TGTGCCAGTACGCGGGGGGGTGTGGATACGCAGTATTTT.

This clonotype was detected ten times or more. The V gene is TRBV20-1, the J gene TRBJ1-1; D is possibly TRBD1 (5 bases). CDR3 size: 11 residues. CDR1 and CDR2 (germline): DFQATT, SNEGSKA (reference sequence). The V and J ends lost 3 bases and 7 bases respectively, with 9 bases between them. This CDR3 is CSASTQGEAFF. CDR3 nucleotide sequence: TGCAGTGCTAGTACCCAGGGTGAAGCTTTCTTT.

The J gene is TRBJ2-7, the V gene TRBV6-5; 9 bases agree with TRBD2. This CDR3 has 17 amino acids. Germline CDR1 reads MNHEY; CDR2 reads SVGAGI. The V segment lost 4 bases and the J segment 2 bases; nucleotides outside the gene matches: 12. The CDR3 DNA reads TGTGCCAGCAGTTCAAAAACCCGGACTAGCGCAACCTACGAGCAGTACTTC. Translating gives CASSSKTRTSATYEQYF.

V and J are TRBV20-1 and TRBJ2-5; D might be TRBD1 (6 bases). This CDR3 is built from 17 residues. Trimming shortened V by 0 bases and J by 2 bases, and 19 bases separated the two germline ends. Per the germline V gene, CDR1 is DFQATT and CDR2 is SNEGSKA (reference sequence). CDR3: CSARDPRQLGTQETQYF. In nucleotides, the CDR3 is TGCAGTGCTAGAGATCCACGACAGTTAGGGACACAAGAGACCCAGTACTTC.

This chain connects TRBV12-3 or TRBV12-4 to TRBJ2-5; TRBD2 aligns across 7 bases. Trimming took 7 bases from V and 4 from J; bases not matched to a gene: 12. CDR3 length equals 15 residues. The CDR3 loop is CASTPSGASPETQYF. In nucleotides, the CDR3 is TGTGCCAGCACCCCGAGCGGGGCCTCCCCAGAGACCCAGTACTTC.

The chain links TRBV5-1 to TRBJ2-3, with TRBD2 matching over 8 bases. The length of the CDR3 is 15 residues. Germline CDR1 SGHRS, CDR2 YFSETQ. J gave up 3 bases and V 4 bases, and 7 bases lay outside the gene matches. CDR3: CASSLSGDGTDTQYF. Here the CDR3 DNA reads TGCGCCAGCAGCCTTAGCGGGGACGGGACAGATACGCAGTATTTT.

V is TRBV12-3 or TRBV12-4 and J is TRBJ2-3; D gene ambiguous. V was trimmed by 7 bases and J by 3 bases, leaving 11 bases between them. This CDR3 is 13 amino acids long. The CDR3 DNA reads TGTGCCAGCAACAACCGGGCAACAGATACGCAGTATTTT. Protein: CASNNRATDTQYF.

This clonotype came up a few times. CDR3 in amino acids: CASSLEWSGEQYV. As DNA, the CDR3 is TGCGCCAGCAGCTTGGAATGGAGCGGCGAGCAGTACGTC. The chain employs TRBV5-1 and TRBJ2-7, with D tentatively TRBD2 (5 bases). Trimming left V 0 bases short and J 6 bases short, with 10 bases between. CDR1 is SGHRS and CDR2 is YFSETQ in the germline V gene. The length of the CDR3 is 13 residues.

There are a few counts of this clonotype. The chain uses TRBV20-1 and TRBJ2-5; TRBD2 agrees at 9 bases. V lost 0 bases to trimming and J lost 5 bases; unmatched junction nucleotides: 7. CDR1 is DFQATT and CDR2 is SNEGSKA in the germline V gene (reference sequence). The CDR3 totals 15 residues. CDR3 DNA sequence: TGCAGTGCTAGAGATCTTGGCGGGAGGGTTGAGACCCAGTACTTC. Protein: CSARDLGGRVETQYF.

This clonotype was recorded many times. The rearrangement uses TRBV20-1 and TRBJ2-1; D gene ambiguous. V gave up 0 bases and J gave up 2 bases, with 11 bases separating them. From germline, CDR1 is DFQATT and CDR2 SNEGSKA (reference sequence). The CDR3 is 15 residues long. CDR3: CSARDSSGPYNEQFF. DNA for the CDR3: TGCAGTGCTAGAGATAGTAGTGGTCCCTACAATGAGCAGTTCTTC.